The 18 T cell receptor beta chains given below trace back to one sample, sequenced in a study of cytomegalovirus exposure and HLA in healthy donors. PCR used 60 Vbeta primers and 13 Jbeta primers. Repertoires were generated with immunoSEQ multiplex PCR, while TCRdb's copy carries only in-frame clones and drops some. The sample lists 100,000 to 150,000 clones, around four fifths occurring once. Sequencing was done on a sample of PBMCs. Source of these receptors: a man aged 25-45 years in good health and CMV-seropositive.

This sequence joins TRBV27 and TRBJ1-5, with D perhaps matching TRBD1 (6 bases). The CDR3 spans 15 residues. Between the trimmed V and J ends, which lost 9 bases and 0 bases, there was a span of 15 bases. The germline CDR1 and CDR2 sequences are MNHEY and SMNVEV (reference sequence). The CDR3: CASATDSYSNQPQHF. The CDR3 nucleotides are TGTGCCAGTGCCACGGACAGCTATAGCAATCAGCCCCAGCATTTT.

The chain is built from TRBV28 and TRBJ1-2, with TRBD1 matching over 9 bases. Trimming at V came to 8 bases and at J to 8 bases, leaving 12 bases not matched to a gene. The CDR3 is 14 amino acids. The germline gives CDR1 MDHEN, CDR2 SYDVKM. CDR3: CASRLGGQGRGYTF. In nucleotides, the CDR3 is TGTGCCAGCCGGCTCGGGGGACAGGGTCGGGGCTACACCTTC.

The rearrangement uses TRBV4-1 and TRBJ2-5, with D perhaps TRBD2 (6 bases). Germline V gives CDR1 MGHRA, CDR2 YSYEKL. V was pared by 3 bases and J by 2 bases, with 19 bases between. This CDR3 region has 17 residues. As DNA, the CDR3 is TGCGCCAGCAGCCAGGGAAGCGCCAGGGCGGGGCAAGAGACCCAGTACTTC. Translated: CASSQGSARAGQETQYF.

This chain uses TRBV23-1 with TRBJ1-1; tentatively, D is TRBD1 (5 bases). Being an ORF, TRBV23-1 has a function that is uncertain. V was shortened by 0 bases and J by 1 base, with 18 bases between the two germline ends. CDR3 length equals 18 residues. The CDR3 DNA sequence: TGCGCCAGCAGTCAATCCAAGACAGATCGTTGTACGAACACTGAAGCTTTCTTT. Translation gives CASSQSKTDRCTNTEAFF.

This clone was observed a handful of times. The CDR3 region has the DNA TGTGCCAGCAGCCAAGGGCGAGGTGCTTCCTACGAGCAGTACTTC. It is translated as CASSQGRGASYEQYF. The chain joins TRBV4-2 to TRBJ2-7, with D uncertain. Deletions cut 1 base from V and 1 base from J, with 11 bases between. This CDR3 is built from 15 residues. The V gene's germline CDR1 is LGHNA and CDR2 YNFKEQ.

The V gene is TRBV5-1, the J gene TRBJ1-3; 8 bases fit TRBD1. Germline CDR1 and CDR2: SGHRS and YFSETQ. CDR3 size: 15 residues. V was clipped by 0 bases and J by 5 bases; unmatched bases: 4. The CDR3 loop is CASSLGAGGRNTIYF. The CDR3 DNA sequence: TGCGCCAGCAGCTTGGGGGCAGGGGGCAGAAACACCATATATTTT. Filled out from reference TRBV5-1 and TRBJ1-3, the complete variable domain reads KAGVTQTPRYLIKTRGQQVTLSCSPISGHRSVSWYQQTPGQGLQFLFEYFSETQRNKGNFPGRFSGRQFSNSRSEMNVSTLELGDSALYLCASSLGAGGRNTIYFGEGSWLTVV.

This clone was found a few times. The rearrangement joins TRBV5-6 to TRBJ2-3; D may be TRBD1 (6 bases). V was pared by 7 bases and J by 8 bases, with 14 bases between. Germline CDR1 is SGHDT and CDR2 is YYEEEE. This CDR3 has 12 residues. The CDR3 DNA reads as TGTGCCAGCCGCAGGGGTGGGAGTACGCAGTATTTT. Encoded protein: CASRRGGSTQYF.

The rearrangement links TRBV7-9 to TRBJ1-5; 11 positions agree with TRBD1. V was clipped by 4 bases and J by 5 bases; unmatched bases: 1. The V gene's germline CDR1 is SEHNR and CDR2 FQNEAQ (reference sequence). The CDR3 covers 14 residues. CDR3 loop: CASSSGQGDQPQHF. The CDR3 DNA follows: TGTGCCAGCAGCTCGGGACAGGGGGATCAGCCCCAGCATTTT.

This clone was found a few times. The J gene is TRBJ2-7, the V gene TRBV5-5; D is unclear. The CDR3 runs 14 residues. Germline assignment: CDR1 SGHKS and CDR2 YYEKEE (reference sequence). The V end was cut by 0 bases, the J end by 1 base, with 8 bases between. The DNA of the CDR3 is TGTGCCAGCAGCTTGGTACTGTCGTCCTACGAGCAGTACTTC. Translated, it gives CASSLVLSSYEQYF. Complete variable domain (other parts from reference TRBV5-5 and TRBJ2-7): DAGVTQSPTHLIKTRGQQVTLRCSPISGHKSVSWYQQVLGQGPQFIFQYYEKEERGRGNFPDRFSARQFPNYSSELNVNALLLGDSALYLCASSLVLSSYEQYFGPGTRLTVT.

The rearrangement links TRBV6-1 to TRBJ2-5; D is perhaps TRBD1 (6 bases). CDR3 length: 13 amino acids. V was trimmed by 6 bases and J by 5 bases, leaving 13 bases between them. CDR1 and CDR2 from the germline V gene are MNHNS and SASEGT. CDR3 residues: CASRPRGGETQYF. The CDR3, as DNA: TGTGCCAGCAGACCCCGAGGGGGTGAGACCCAGTACTTC.

The J gene is TRBJ2-1, the V gene TRBV7-3; TRBD2 is a possible D gene (6 bases). Trimming removed 1 base from V and 6 bases from J, with 16 bases in between. The V gene's germline CDR1 is SGHTA and CDR2 FQGTGA. There are 16 residues in the CDR3. The CDR3 DNA reads as TGTGCCAGCAGCTTAAAAGCTAGCGCCCGTGTCAATGAGCAGTTCTTC. Amino acids: CASSLKASARVNEQFF.

The chain combines TRBV9 with TRBJ2-7; 9 positions match TRBD1. CDR1 is SGDLS and CDR2 is YYNGEE in the germline V gene. CDR3 size: 18 residues. V shed 0 bases, J shed 1 base, and the junction held 11 bases outside the gene matches. This CDR3 reads CASSVGFEGTGNSYEQYF. The CDR3 nucleotides read TGTGCCAGCAGCGTAGGGTTCGAGGGGACAGGGAATTCCTACGAGCAGTACTTC. The whole variable domain, filled in from reference TRBV9 and TRBJ2-7, reads DSGVTQTPKHLITATGQRVTLRCSPRSGDLSVYWYQQSLDQGLQFLIQYYNGEERAKGNILERFSAQQFPDLHSELNLSSLELGDSALYFCASSVGFEGTGNSYEQYFGPGTRLTVT.

The chain links TRBV23-1 to TRBJ1-5; 7 bases fit TRBD1. TRBV23-1 is assigned to the ORF class and has an uncertain function. V was pared by 2 bases and J by 3 bases, with 10 bases of the junction left unmatched. The CDR3 loop spans 17 amino acids. CDR3 protein: CASSQRGRGDVNQPQHF. The CDR3 coding sequence is TGCGCCAGCAGTCAAAGGGGCAGGGGGGATGTCAATCAGCCCCAGCATTTT.

This clone showed up just a few times. The chain is built from TRBV7-2 and TRBJ1-1; possibly TRBD1 for D (5 bases). The length of the CDR3 is 12 residues. Trimming shortened V by 4 bases and J by 7 bases, and 10 bases separated the two germline ends. The germline V gene encodes CDR1 SGHTA and CDR2 FQGNSA. The CDR3 coding sequence is TGTGCCAGCAGCTCTGTAGGGGTTGAAGCTTTCTTT. This codes for CASSSVGVEAFF. Based on the CDR3 plus reference TRBV7-2 and TRBJ1-1, the full variable domain is GAGVSQSPSNKVTEKGKDVELRCDPISGHTALYWYRQSLGQGLEFLIYFQGNSAPDKSGLPSDRFSAERTGGSVSTLTIQRTQQEDSAVYLCASSSVGVEAFFGQGTRLTVV.

This clone was found once. This chain uses TRBV6-4 with TRBJ1-5; the match to TRBD1 covers 8 bases. Trimming took 6 bases from V and 4 from J; bases not matched to a gene: 8. The CDR3 contains 15 residues. Germline V CDR1 and CDR2: MRHNA, SNTAGT. The CDR3 nucleotides are TGTGCCAGCAGATTGGACAGGGTGAGGAATCAGCCCCAGCATTTT. Its protein is CASRLDRVRNQPQHF.

The V call is TRBV6-5, the J call TRBJ2-1; 8 nucleotides match TRBD1. CDR1 and CDR2 (germline): MNHEY, SVGAGI. Losses at the gene ends were 6 bases for V and 6 bases for J; bases not matched to a gene: 4. The CDR3 runs to 13 residues. CDR3: CASRETGGNEQFF. DNA of the CDR3: TGTGCCAGCAGAGAAACAGGGGGCAATGAGCAGTTCTTC.

The chain is built from TRBV7-9 and TRBJ1-2; D ambiguous. Trimming cost V 6 bases and J 8 bases, with 19 bases left between them. The germline CDR1 and CDR2 sequences are SEHNR and FQNEAQ (reference sequence). The CDR3 totals 14 residues. The CDR3 DNA follows: TGTGCCAGCAGACACGACCGGGGTCAGAGGGGCTACACCTTC. Protein sequence: CASRHDRGQRGYTF.

The rearrangement uses TRBV7-3 and TRBJ2-1; D is uncertain. The germline V and J ends were trimmed by 4 bases and 7 bases, with 17 bases remaining between them. The CDR3 totals 15 residues. Germline CDR1 reads SGHTA; CDR2 reads FQGTGA. CDR3 amino acids: CASSSAAPYANEQFF. The CDR3 DNA reads as TGTGCCAGCAGCTCCGCGGCCCCGTATGCGAATGAGCAGTTCTTC.